The rows below give T cell receptor beta chains drawn from one sample of a study of T cells in Graves' hyperthyroidism and ophthalmopathy. MiXCR, applied by TCRdb to the multiplex PCR reads, yields one record per CDR3 protein. The sample lists around 300,000 distinct CDR3 sequences; 20% to 30% were seen once. Sequences were obtained from blood. The source is a man in his forties with Graves' hyperthyroidism that later progressed to Graves' ophthalmopathy. The CDR3 runs from the conserved cysteine through the conserved F or W. The D gene is left open where the match is weak. For some rows the clone size is stated as once, few or many, or as a class when expanded; others skip it.

>TRBV11-3|TRBJ2-7|.|.
CASSLDGNNYEQYF
TGTGCCAGCAGCTTAGACGGAAACAACTACGAGCAGTACTTC
>TRBV12-3/TRBV12-4|TRBJ1-2|.|.
CASSPSSGGAYGYTF
TGTGCCAGCAGTCCCTCGAGCGGGGGGGCCTATGGCTACACCTTC
>TRBV5-1|TRBJ2-7|TRBD2|many
CASSLKSASGGPYEQYF
TGCGCCAGCAGCTTGAAGTCGGCTAGCGGAGGCCCCTACGAGCAGTACTTC
>TRBV24-1|TRBJ1-1|TRBD1|.
CATLRDRGVAFF
TGTGCCACCCTCCGGGACAGGGGGGTCGCTTTCTTT
>TRBV25-1|TRBJ1-1|.|many
CASANKSNAFF
TGTGCCAGCGCCAACAAATCGAACGCTTTCTTT
>TRBV28|TRBJ2-7|.|many
CASSFWGRGTYEQYF
TGTGCCAGCAGTTTTTGGGGGCGGGGCACCTACGAGCAGTACTTC
>TRBV24-1|TRBJ1-5|TRBD1|many
CATSKQGAGNQPQHF
TGTGCCACCAGTAAACAGGGGGCCGGCAATCAGCCCCAGCATTTT
>TRBV7-9|TRBJ2-7|.|.
CASSLPEAVEQYF
TGTGCCAGCAGCCTACCGGAGGCCGTCGAGCAGTACTTC
>TRBV12-3/TRBV12-4|TRBJ1-2|.|many
CASSLTIRVEYDYTF
TGTGCCAGCAGTTTAACCATCAGGGTGGAGTATGACTACACCTTC
>TRBV7-9|TRBJ2-7|.|.
CASSWGREQYF
TGTGCCAGCAGCTGGGGCAGAGAGCAGTACTTC
>TRBV12-3/TRBV12-4|TRBJ1-5|.|.
CASSEYGGVGQPQHF
TGTGCCAGCAGTGAGTACGGGGGAGTAGGACAGCCCCAGCATTTT
>TRBV12-3/TRBV12-4|TRBJ1-2|.|many
CASSPHKGYGYTF
TGTGCCAGCAGTCCTCATAAGGGTTATGGCTACACCTTC
>TRBV6-2/TRBV6-3|TRBJ1-5|TRBD1|many
CASSSDRGGNQPQHF
TGTGCCAGCAGCTCGGACAGGGGTGGCAATCAGCCCCAGCATTTT
>TRBV2|TRBJ1-2|.|many
CASSEAQESYGYTF
TGTGCCAGCAGTGAAGCGCAGGAGTCCTATGGCTACACCTTC
>TRBV12-3/TRBV12-4|TRBJ2-4|.|.
CASSWPGPLAKNIQYF
TGTGCCAGCAGTTGGCCTGGGCCCTTAGCCAAAAACATTCAGTACTTC
>TRBV14|TRBJ1-1|.|.
CASSQVGAEAFF
TGTGCCAGCAGCCAAGTCGGGGCTGAAGCTTTCTTT
>TRBV6-1|TRBJ2-7|.|many
CASIGYPGDKGYEQYF
TGTGCCAGCATAGGATATCCTGGGGACAAGGGATACGAGCAGTACTTC
>TRBV4-2|TRBJ1-2|.|many
CASSRDTFSPNYGYTF
TGTGCCAGCAGCCGGGACACTTTCTCCCCTAACTATGGCTACACCTTC
>TRBV5-1|TRBJ1-1|TRBD1|many
CASSPPGQGTSEAFF
TGCGCCAGCAGCCCACCGGGACAGGGAACTTCTGAAGCTTTCTTT
>TRBV20-1|TRBJ1-2|.|many
CSAPDTARDGYTF
TGCAGTGCCCCGGATACCGCTCGGGATGGCTACACCTTC
>TRBV12-3/TRBV12-4|TRBJ1-5|TRBD1|many
CASSFVQGAMQPQHF
TGTGCCAGCAGTTTCGTCCAGGGGGCCATGCAGCCCCAGCATTTT
>TRBV6-5|TRBJ2-7|.|many
CASILSQGFVHEQYF
TGTGCCAGCATCCTATCTCAGGGTTTTGTCCACGAGCAGTACTTC
>TRBV7-3|TRBJ1-1|.|many
CASSLRPGVNTEAFF
TGTGCCAGCAGCTTGAGACCAGGGGTGAACACTGAAGCTTTCTTT
>TRBV12-3/TRBV12-4|TRBJ2-5|.|many
CASSLTQGGETQYF
TGTGCCAGCAGTTTAACACAGGGTGGAGAGACCCAGTACTTC
>TRBV20-1|TRBJ2-7|.|many
CSARGGGKVWYEQYF
TGCAGTGCTAGGGGGGGAGGAAAGGTTTGGTACGAGCAGTACTTC
>TRBV12-5|TRBJ1-2|.|.
CASGLGQDGYTF
TGTGCTAGTGGTTTAGGACAAGATGGCTACACCTTC
>TRBV12-3/TRBV12-4|TRBJ2-5|.|many
CASSLQYRRNKETQYF
TGTGCCAGCAGCCTACAATACCGCAGAAATAAAGAGACCCAGTACTTC
>TRBV11-2|TRBJ2-7|.|.
CASSSFRGGDYEQYF
TGTGCCAGCAGCTCCTTCAGGGGAGGGGACTACGAGCAGTACTTC
>TRBV6-1|TRBJ2-7|TRBD2|many
CASSFQAGGHEQYF
TGTGCCAGCAGCTTCCAAGCGGGAGGTCACGAGCAGTACTTC
>TRBV28|TRBJ2-7|.|.
CASNRVLGYEQYF
TGTGCCAGCAATAGGGTTCTCGGCTACGAGCAGTACTTC
>TRBV3-1|TRBJ2-7|TRBD2|.
CASSQSAGAYEQYF
TGTGCCAGCAGCCAGAGTGCGGGAGCTTACGAGCAGTACTTC
>TRBV28|TRBJ2-5|TRBD2|many
CASSTRTSLETQYF
TGTGCCAGCAGTACCCGGACTAGCTTGGAGACCCAGTACTTC
>TRBV6-5|TRBJ1-1|.|many
CASSYSGRTEAFF
TGTGCCAGCAGTTACTCGGGACGCACTGAAGCTTTCTTT
>TRBV18|TRBJ1-5|.|many
CASSPGVPYSNQPQHF
TGTGCCAGCTCCCCAGGGGTCCCCTATAGCAATCAGCCCCAGCATTTT
>TRBV28|TRBJ2-5|.|many
CASSLVGQETQYF
TGTGCCAGCAGCCTCGTGGGACAAGAGACCCAGTACTTC
>TRBV2|TRBJ2-5|.|many
CASSRGRRGETQYF
TGTGCCAGCTCCCGGGGGAGGAGGGGAGAGACCCAGTACTTC
>TRBV10-3|TRBJ1-1|TRBD1|.
CAIRALDRADTEAFF
TGTGCCATCAGAGCCTTAGACAGGGCGGACACTGAAGCTTTCTTT
>TRBV27|TRBJ1-1|TRBD1|few
CASSPRTGKPEAFF
TGTGCCAGCAGTCCTCGGACAGGGAAGCCTGAAGCTTTCTTT
>TRBV11-2|TRBJ2-5|.|many
CASSQTGLGETQYF
TGTGCCAGCAGCCAGACAGGTCTCGGAGAGACCCAGTACTTC
>TRBV11-2|TRBJ2-7|TRBD2|.
CASSRGVLAVYEQYF
TGTGCCAGCAGTCGGGGGGTACTAGCGGTTTACGAGCAGTACTTC
>TRBV6-2/TRBV6-3|TRBJ1-5|.|.
CASSFGKTQPQHF
TGTGCCAGCAGTTTCGGCAAAACTCAGCCCCAGCATTTT
>TRBV6-1|TRBJ2-7|.|many
CASSEGLLTRGSFDEQYF
TGTGCCAGCAGTGAAGGGTTACTCACTAGGGGGAGTTTCGACGAGCAGTACTTC
>TRBV5-1|TRBJ1-2|.|many
CASGPDGSYGYTF
TGCGCCAGCGGACCGGACGGAAGCTATGGCTACACCTTC
>TRBV4-1|TRBJ2-4|TRBD2|.
CASSPVRGDYLTIQYF
TGCGCCAGCAGCCCCGTCCGGGGGGATTATCTGACCATTCAGTACTTC
>TRBV7-2|TRBJ1-2|.|many
CASSLDWENYGYTF
TGTGCCAGCAGCTTAGACTGGGAAAACTATGGCTACACCTTC
>TRBV9|TRBJ2-7|TRBD2|many
CASSVASGPPAGAYEQYF
TGTGCCAGCAGCGTAGCTAGCGGGCCTCCGGCGGGCGCCTACGAGCAGTACTTC
>TRBV27|TRBJ2-7|.|many
CASSPSGRRTLGEQYF
TGTGCCAGCAGTCCATCAGGTAGGAGAACCTTGGGTGAGCAGTACTTC
>TRBV11-2|TRBJ2-5|.|many
CASSPRPGTQETQYF
TGTGCCAGCAGCCCACGCCCGGGTACCCAAGAGACCCAGTACTTC
>TRBV20-1|TRBJ1-2|TRBD1|.
CSANPGGGLHTF
TGCAGTGCAAACCCAGGGGGCGGACTCCACACCTTC
>TRBV6-2/TRBV6-3|TRBJ1-2|.|many
CATSLSLSHYGYTF
TGTGCCACCTCCCTGTCGTTATCCCACTATGGCTACACCTTC
>TRBV11-1|TRBJ1-6|.|many
CASSARGSPLHF
TGTGCCAGCAGCGCCAGGGGTTCACCCCTCCACTTT
>TRBV28|TRBJ2-7|.|many
CASSLGQRSYEQYF
TGTGCCAGCAGTTTAGGTCAGCGGAGCTACGAGCAGTACTTC
>TRBV7-2|TRBJ2-6|.|many
CASNSLGRGSGANVLTF
TGTGCCAGCAACTCACTGGGGAGAGGTTCTGGGGCCAACGTCCTGACTTTC
>TRBV7-2|TRBJ2-7|TRBD2|.
CASSLKGLAAHEQYF
TGTGCCAGCAGCTTAAAGGGACTAGCGGCCCACGAGCAGTACTTC
>TRBV19|TRBJ1-1|.|many
CASSIKSALGTEAFF
TGTGCCAGTAGTATTAAATCGGCATTGGGCACTGAAGCTTTCTTT
>TRBV19|TRBJ1-1|TRBD1|.
CASRMLKTGIGEAFF
TGTGCCAGTAGGATGCTCAAGACAGGGATAGGAGAAGCTTTCTTT
>TRBV6-5|TRBJ2-7|.|many
CASSYRRGASYEQYF
TGTGCCAGCAGTTACCGTAGGGGGGCCTCCTACGAGCAGTACTTC